Listed below are T cell receptor beta chains from one sample, sequenced in a study of human T cells and chemical hapten exposure. TCRdb ran MiXCR on the RACE reads and lists one entry per CDR3 protein. The data show about 300,000 distinct CDR3 sequences, approximately 5% seen once. Sequencing used whole blood, obtained in connection with sensitization to the hapten diphenylcyclopropenone (DPC). These receptors originate from a young woman with alopecia areata. Some clones in this sample may be carry-over from other donors' samples. CDR3s include the opening cysteine and the closing phenylalanine or tryptophan. A D gene is named only where the DNA matches it firmly. Clone size is given for some rows only: seen once, a few or many times, or a class if the clone is expanded.

d_gene	j_gene	v_gene	abundance	CDR3nt	CDR3aa
.	TRBJ1-2	TRBV6-6	many	TGTGCCAGCAGTTCAGAACTTTTTGGCTACACCTTC	CASSSELFGYTF
TRBD1	TRBJ2-1	TRBV11-3	.	TGTGCCACCAAAAGACAGGGGGACAATGAGCAGTTCTTC	CATKRQGDNEQFF
TRBD1	TRBJ1-1	TRBV5-4	few	TGTGCCAGCAGCCCCGACAGGGAAAAGACTGAAGCTTTCTTT	CASSPDREKTEAFF
.	TRBJ1-2	TRBV12-3/TRBV12-4	.	TGTGCCAGCAGTCCCGGGACTCTTTTGGGAGGCTACACCTTC	CASSPGTLLGGYTF
.	TRBJ2-7	TRBV14	few	TGTGCCAGCGGAAAGTCGGGGCGAGGGTCGTACGAGCAGTACTTC	CASGKSGRGSYEQYF
.	TRBJ2-4	TRBV27	many	TGTGCCAGCAGTTTAGCGTGGACAGAAAACATTCAGTACTTC	CASSLAWTENIQYF
.	TRBJ2-1	TRBV7-2	few	TGTGCCAGCAGCTTGGACTGGTCTGAGCAGTTCTTC	CASSLDWSEQFF
.	TRBJ2-1	TRBV20-1	few	TGCAGTGCTAGAGCGGGGTATACTGCCAATGAGCAGTTCTTC	CSARAGYTANEQFF
TRBD1	TRBJ1-1	TRBV6-5	many	TGTGCCAGCAGTACATGGGACAGCCCGAACACTGAAGCTTTCTTT	CASSTWDSPNTEAFF
.	TRBJ2-7	TRBV7-9	many	TGTGCCAGCAGCTCCGCGAAGGGCGAGCAGTACTTC	CASSSAKGEQYF
.	TRBJ1-2	TRBV29-1	.	TGCAGCGTCTTTCAAGGTTTGACTAACTATGGCTACACCTTC	CSVFQGLTNYGYTF
.	TRBJ2-3	TRBV2	many	TGTGCCCGAGGGGCAGATACGCAGTATTTT	CARGADTQYF
TRBD1	TRBJ2-7	TRBV9	.	TGTGCCAGCAGCGTGACAGGGGTCTCCTACGAGCAGTACTTC	CASSVTGVSYEQYF
.	TRBJ2-1	TRBV6-6	few	TGTGCCAGCAGCATTCAGGGTATGGGGTACAATGAGCAGTTCTTC	CASSIQGMGYNEQFF
.	TRBJ2-7	TRBV19	few	TGTGCCAGTAGTACCTCCGGGACGGTCTACGAGCAGTACTTC	CASSTSGTVYEQYF
TRBD1	TRBJ1-6	TRBV3-1	many	TGTGCCAGCAGCCAAGAGGGGACCGGACAGGGGACATATTCACCCCTCCACTTT	CASSQEGTGQGTYSPLHF
TRBD1	TRBJ1-1	TRBV7-3	few	TGTGCCAGCAGCTCAGGACAGGGACTTGAAGCTTTCTTT	CASSSGQGLEAFF
.	TRBJ1-2	TRBV29-1	many	TGCAGCGCCCAGACAGTGTATGGCTACACCTTC	CSAQTVYGYTF
.	TRBJ1-5	TRBV10-3	few	TGTGCCACCAAGCGGGACGAAAATCAGCCCCAGCATTTT	CATKRDENQPQHF
.	TRBJ2-3	TRBV6-6	many	TGTGCCAGCAGTTACGGGCGCGGGGCCATGGATACGCAGTATTTT	CASSYGRGAMDTQYF
.	TRBJ1-5	TRBV7-9	few	TGTGCCAGCAGCCCACCAGGTTATAGCAATCAGCCCCAGCATTTT	CASSPPGYSNQPQHF
.	TRBJ2-7	TRBV18	many	TGTGCCAGCTCACCAAGTGCAGGGAGCGAGCAGTACTTC	CASSPSAGSEQYF
TRBD1	TRBJ1-1	TRBV5-6	.	TGTGCCAGCAGCTTGGTAGGACAGGTGGACACTGAAGCTTTCTTT	CASSLVGQVDTEAFF
.	TRBJ1-6	TRBV6-5	.	TGTGCCAGCAGTTACGACCTGGGGGGGGTGAATTCACCCCTCCACTTT	CASSYDLGGVNSPLHF
.	TRBJ1-1	TRBV27	few	TGTGCCAGCGTGGGCCGGTACACTGAAGCTTTCTTT	CASVGRYTEAFF
.	TRBJ2-1	TRBV24-1	many	TGTGCCACCAGTGGATCAGGCGGGCGGGATGAGCAGTTCTTC	CATSGSGGRDEQFF
TRBD1	TRBJ2-3	TRBV15	.	TGTGCCACCAGCACCGACAGGGGGCTGAGCACAGATACGCAGTATTTT	CATSTDRGLSTDTQYF
.	TRBJ1-2	TRBV5-1	many	TGCGCCAGCAGCTGGGCGGACAGACCAAGCTATGGCTACACCTTC	CASSWADRPSYGYTF
TRBD2	TRBJ2-5	TRBV5-5	.	TGTGCCAGCAGCTTGCTCCCCGGGCTAGCGGGGGCCAGCCAAGAGACCCAGTACTTC	CASSLLPGLAGASQETQYF
.	TRBJ1-1	TRBV5-4	many	TGTGCCAGCAGCTGGGGTGCAGCCGAAGCTTTCTTT	CASSWGAAEAFF
TRBD1	TRBJ2-2	TRBV7-8	few	TGTGCCAGCAGCCCCGACAGGGTTCCCGGGGAGCTGTTTTTT	CASSPDRVPGELFF
.	TRBJ1-6	TRBV9	.	TGTGCCAGCAGAAGGGGTAATTCACCCCTCCACTTT	CASRRGNSPLHF
.	TRBJ1-4	TRBV7-6	many	TGTGCCAGCAGCTTAGAGGTTACGAATGAAAAACTGTTTTTT	CASSLEVTNEKLFF
.	TRBJ2-1	TRBV14	many	TGTGCCAGCAGCCAACTCCCAGGAGACTACAATGAGCAGTTCTTC	CASSQLPGDYNEQFF
.	TRBJ2-3	TRBV7-9	many	TGTGCCAGCTGCACAGGCACAGATACGCAGTATTTT	CASCTGTDTQYF
.	TRBJ1-1	TRBV29-1	many	TGCAGCGTTCAGGGGATGGCTGAAGCTTTCTTT	CSVQGMAEAFF
.	TRBJ2-7	TRBV3-1	.	TGTGCCAGCAGCGGAGGGATCGGCCAGGACAGGTCCCACGAGCAGTACTTC	CASSGGIGQDRSHEQYF
.	TRBJ1-4	TRBV2	.	TGTGCCAGCAGTGGCCAGGGAGAGGGTGAAAAACTGTTTTTT	CASSGQGEGEKLFF
TRBD1	TRBJ2-2	TRBV7-3	few	TGTGCCAGTGCCACGGGACAGAGTTCCGGGGAGCTGTTTTTT	CASATGQSSGELFF
.	TRBJ1-4	TRBV20-1	.	TGCAGTGCTAGAGATCAGGGTGGATGGGGTGAAAAACTGTTTTTT	CSARDQGGWGEKLFF
.	TRBJ1-2	TRBV24-1	few	TGTGCCACCAGTGATTTGCGGGACGTCTCGTACACCTTC	CATSDLRDVSYTF
.	TRBJ2-2	TRBV28	.	TGTGCCAGCAGTACCCCGGGGTTGGAGGGGAACACCGGGGAGCTGTTTTTT	CASSTPGLEGNTGELFF
TRBD2	TRBJ2-2	TRBV5-1	.	TGCGCCAGCAGCCCCAGACTAGCGGGGCTCGCCGGGGAGCTGTTTTTT	CASSPRLAGLAGELFF